This TCR beta chain was captured by sequencing in a study of T cell changes during pregnancy in multiple sclerosis. Trimming took 0 bases from V and 7 from J; bases not matched to a gene: 15. This CDR3 region has 18 residues. Per germline, CDR1 SGHDT and CDR2 YYEEEE. The protocol was immunoSEQ multiplex PCR, while the TCRdb copy is restricted to in-frame clones and leaves out a portion. The table lists 45,000 to 50,000 clones, around 94% of them singletons. This chain joins TRBV5-6 and TRBJ2-3, with TRBD2 matching over 9 bases. The sequence came from a female donor in good health, enrolled as a control in a pregnancy study. Sequencing was performed on CD4+ T cells from peripheral blood mononuclear cells, taken in the second trimester of pregnancy. The CDR3 nucleotides read TGTGCCAGCAGCTTGGGAGCTCGTGGCGGGGGGGCCGATCATACGCAGTATTTT. Its protein product is CASSLGARGGGADHTQYF.